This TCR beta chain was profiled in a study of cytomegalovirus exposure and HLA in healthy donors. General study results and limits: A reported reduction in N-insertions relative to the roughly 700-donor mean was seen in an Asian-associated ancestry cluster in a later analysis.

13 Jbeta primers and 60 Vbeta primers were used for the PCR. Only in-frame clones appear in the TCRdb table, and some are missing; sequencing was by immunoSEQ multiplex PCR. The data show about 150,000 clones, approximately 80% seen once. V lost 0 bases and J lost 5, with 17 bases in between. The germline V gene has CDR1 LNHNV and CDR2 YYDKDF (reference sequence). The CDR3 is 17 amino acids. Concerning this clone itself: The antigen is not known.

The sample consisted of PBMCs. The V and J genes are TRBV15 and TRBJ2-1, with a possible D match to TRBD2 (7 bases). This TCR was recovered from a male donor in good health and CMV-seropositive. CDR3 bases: TGTGCCACCAGCAGAGATAAGGGGGGGTATGGGAACAATGAGCAGTTCTTC. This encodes CATSRDKGGYGNNEQFF.